This record covers a single T cell receptor beta chain. These data come from a study of blood T cell repertoires in COVID-19. Study at large: Spain, Italy and the United States supplied samples that represented acute and convalescent COVID-19. Sample material is recorded as cDNA or gDNA derived from T cells, B-cell-depleted T cells, or PBMCs.

Per the authors' pipeline: Quantification of nucleated cells was approximated via reference gene primer amplification. Profiling relied on immunoSEQ multiplex PCR, and the TCRdb table lists in-frame clones only, not all of them. The V and J calls and clone size come from that table; D and trimming were worked out from the DNA. The repertoire holds more than 65,000 clones, with roughly 80% as singletons. With 6 bases removed from V and 5 bases from J, the gap between germline ends came to 13 bases. This CDR3 spans 13 amino acids. Germline V lookup: CDR1 LNHDA, CDR2 SQIVND (reference sequence). V gene TRBV19 combines with J gene TRBJ1-1, with D tentatively TRBD1 (6 bases). The clonotype comes from a woman of 80 years or more with acute or convalescent COVID-19. Sample: peripheral blood. The CDR3 here is CASSLRGGTEAFF. The CDR3 nucleotides read TGTGCCAGTAGCCTCAGGGGAGGGACTGAAGCTTTCTTT.